These 24 T cell receptor beta chains were all obtained from the same sample, sequenced in a study of regulatory T cells in long-lasting Graves disease. Time point: newly diagnosed GD, antithyroid drugs for less than 3 months. Isolated PBMC RNA provided the starting material for the TCR library. Through Arm-PCR of CDR3 regions and iRepertoire HTBI primers, TCR beta libraries were built. Via MiXCR, TCRdb re-called the multiplex PCR reads, giving one row per CDR3 protein. The table lists some 490,000 distinct CDR3 sequences, around 12% of them singletons. The data also belong to a second study, concerning T cells in Graves' hyperthyroidism and ophthalmopathy.

This sample comprised peripheral blood mononuclear cells (PBMCs), obtained at new diagnosis, from a patient treated with antithyroid drugs. These receptors were obtained from a woman in her twenties or thirties with Graves disease.

The gene calls are TRBV20-1 and TRBJ2-1; D possibly corresponds to TRBD2 (6 bases). Trimming took off 6 bases at V and 6 bases at J, with 18 bases between the two ends. The CDR3 extends over 14 amino acids. CDR1 DFQATT and CDR2 SNEGSKA come from the germline V gene (reference sequence). CDR3 amino acids: CSAAGGLGVNEQFF. The DNA of the CDR3 is TGCAGTGCAGCGGGCGGGCTAGGGGTCAATGAGCAGTTCTTC.

The rearrangement uses TRBV29-1 and TRBJ2-1; D possibly corresponds to TRBD2 (6 bases). Germline CDR1 is SQVTM and CDR2 is ANQGSEA. This CDR3 has 16 residues. V was trimmed by 0 bases and J by 4 bases, leaving 16 bases between them. DNA for the CDR3: TGCAGCGTTGAAGAGGGGGTAGGAGGGCTTTACAATGAGCAGTTCTTC. Amino acid sequence: CSVEEGVGGLYNEQFF.

This clonotype was seen repeatedly, ten times or more. The chain has TRBV6-1 and TRBJ1-1; D gene unclear. V was shortened by 6 bases and J by 1 base, with 9 bases between the two germline ends. The CDR3 loop spans 13 amino acids. CDR1 is MNHNS and CDR2 is SASEGT in the germline V gene. The CDR3 nucleotides read TGTGCCAGCAGCCAAAAAGGGAACACTGAAGCTTTCTTT. Its translation is CASSQKGNTEAFF.

This clonotype was counted at least ten times. The J gene is TRBJ1-2, the V gene TRBV6-2 or TRBV6-3; 7 bases match TRBD1. V lost 6 bases to trimming and J lost 7 bases; unmatched junction nucleotides: 8. From germline, CDR1 is MNHEY and CDR2 SVGEGT. The CDR3 contains 13 residues. CDR3 nucleotides: TGTGCCAGCAGGTCGACAGGGAGAGGTGGCTACACCTTC. As protein: CASRSTGRGGYTF.

This clonotype has a count of ten or more. The J gene is TRBJ2-3, the V gene TRBV7-6; D is unclear. Per the germline V gene, CDR1 is SGHVS and CDR2 is FNYEAQ. V was cut by 0 bases and J by 0 bases, with 10 bases left in between. The CDR3 runs 16 residues. CDR3 region: CASSLAPGWSTDTQYF. The CDR3 DNA is TGTGCCAGCAGCTTAGCCCCCGGTTGGAGCACAGATACGCAGTATTTT. Full variable domain (remainder filled in from reference TRBV7-6 and TRBJ2-3): GAGVSQSPRYKVTKRGQDVALRCDPISGHVSLYWYRQALGQGPEFLTYFNYEAQQDKSGLPNDRFSAERPEGSISTLTIQRTEQRDSAMYRCASSLAPGWSTDTQYFGPGTRLTVL.

The rearrangement uses TRBV15 and TRBJ2-1; 16 nucleotides match TRBD2. The germline V gene has CDR1 LNHNV and CDR2 YYDKDF (reference sequence). V shed 3 bases, J shed 2 bases, and the junction held 7 bases outside the gene matches. This CDR3 contains 19 residues. In DNA, the CDR3 is TGTGCCACCAGCAGGGAACCCGGGACTAGCGGGAGGGCCTACAATGAGCAGTTCTTC. Translation gives CATSREPGTSGRAYNEQFF.

A note on this clonotype: A read error is possible here, since a much larger clone lies one base away. The chain joins TRBV5-8 to TRBJ2-7; D not resolved. CDR1 and CDR2 (germline): SGHTS, YDEGEE. The CDR3 totals 15 residues. The V end was cut by 1 base, the J end by 2 bases, with 13 bases between. DNA for the CDR3: TGTGCCAGCAGCTTGCATCCAGGATCCCCCTACGAGCAGTACTTC. Residues: CASSLHPGSPYEQYF.

This clonotype has ten or more counts. This sequence joins TRBV20-1 and TRBJ2-7; TRBD2 agrees at 7 bases. This CDR3 contains 14 residues. Per germline, CDR1 DFQATT and CDR2 SNEGSKA (reference sequence). J gave up 3 bases and V 3 bases, and 8 bases lay outside the gene matches. CDR3 in DNA: TGCAGTGCTAGTCGGGCTAGCGGTGTCTACGAGCAGTACTTC. Amino acids: CSASRASGVYEQYF.

The table lists this clonotype with many counts. This chain connects TRBV14 to TRBJ1-1; tentative D call: TRBD1 (5 bases). CDR1 is SGHDN, CDR2 FVKESK, per germline. This CDR3 contains 14 residues. Trimming took 4 bases from V and 6 from J, leaving 15 bases between them. Here the CDR3 reads CASSLTQGIAEAFF. CDR3 DNA: TGTGCCAGCAGCCTAACGCAGGGCATAGCTGAAGCTTTCTTT. Full variable domain (missing parts from reference TRBV14 and TRBJ1-1): EAGVTQFPSHSVIEKGQTVTLRCDPISGHDNLYWYRRVMGKEIKFLLHFVKESKQDESGMPNNRFLAERTGGTYSTLKVQPAELEDSGVYFCASSLTQGIAEAFFGQGTRLTVV.

This clonotype was observed a few times. The chain recombines TRBV2 with TRBJ1-2; 7 positions match TRBD1. Germline V CDR1 and CDR2: SNHLY, FYNNEI. This CDR3 contains 13 residues. Trimming at V came to 6 bases and at J to 4 bases, leaving 5 bases not matched to a gene. The DNA for the CDR3 is TGTGCCAGCAGGGAGACAGGGTTCTATGGCTACACCTTC. Its protein is CASRETGFYGYTF.

V is TRBV7-2 and J is TRBJ1-2, with no clear D. Trimming removed 5 bases at V and 4 bases at J, with 14 bases between. The CDR3 covers 14 residues. Germline lookup yields CDR1 SGHTA and CDR2 FQGNSA. CDR3 bases: TGTGCCAGCAGCCCAGAAGCCCACTCCTATGGCTACACCTTC. Translation: CASSPEAHSYGYTF.

The CDR3 here is CASSHGLAWPRTTTGRLAKNIQYF. CDR3 DNA: TGTGCCAGCAGCCACGGACTAGCTTGGCCCAGAACTACGACGGGGAGACTAGCCAAAAACATTCAGTACTTC. The rearrangement uses TRBV14 and TRBJ2-4, with 8 bases matching TRBD2. This CDR3 is 24 amino acids long. CDR1 and CDR2 from the germline V gene are SGHDN and FVKESK. Unmatched junction bases numbered 28, after V lost 3 bases and J lost 0 bases.

The table lists this clonotype with many counts. The chain couples TRBV19 to TRBJ2-5, with 14 bases aligning to TRBD2. V was pared by 7 bases and J by 5 bases, with 15 bases of the junction left unmatched. Germline lookup yields CDR1 LNHDA and CDR2 SQIVND (reference sequence). The CDR3 sequence is 18 residues long. The CDR3 loop reads CASKPGTGTSGSSETQYF. The CDR3 nucleotides are TGTGCCAGTAAACCAGGGACCGGGACTAGCGGGAGTAGTGAGACCCAGTACTTC.

Remarks on this clonotype: A much larger clonotype is one base distant, so this may be a read error. The final CDR3 position lacks the conserved phenylalanine or tryptophan, pointing to a likely read error. V usage is TRBV24-1 and J usage is TRBJ2-3; D is unclear. The V and J ends lost 7 bases and 3 bases respectively, with 13 bases between them. Looked up from germline, CDR1 is KGHDR and CDR2 is SFDVKD. CDR3 length equals 14 residues. Here the CDR3 DNA reads TGTGCCACCAGCCCCCTTGCGTCGACAGATACGCAGTATCTT. It yields the protein CATSPLASTDTQYL.

This clonotype was picked up many times. The chain employs TRBV10-3 and TRBJ2-3; D is ambiguous. The CDR3 extends over 15 amino acids. Trimming cost V 4 bases and J 1 base, with 12 bases left between them. CDR1 ENHRY and CDR2 SYGVKD come from the germline V gene. CDR3 in DNA: TGTGCCATCAGTGGGAACTTAAGGGGCACAGATACGCAGTATTTT. Protein product: CAISGNLRGTDTQYF.

The V gene is TRBV6-1, the J gene TRBJ2-7; TRBD1 matches 7 bases. The V gene's germline CDR1 is MNHNS and CDR2 SASEGT. The CDR3 is 14 residues long. V lost 6 bases to trimming and J lost 2 bases; unmatched junction nucleotides: 7. DNA for the CDR3: TGTGCCAGCAGAAGAACAGGGGCAACCTACGAGCAGTACTTC. It encodes CASRRTGATYEQYF.

This chain uses TRBV6-2 or TRBV6-3 with TRBJ1-2; TRBD1 agrees at 9 bases. This CDR3 region has 18 residues. V dropped 2 bases and J dropped 6; count of bases not matched to a gene: 16. The V gene's germline CDR1 is MNHEY and CDR2 SVGEGT. CDR3 residues: CASSYPLGQGQATDGYTF. For the CDR3, the DNA is TGTGCCAGCAGTTACCCCCTCGGACAGGGGCAAGCGACGGATGGCTACACCTTC.

In this sample, this clonotype turned up a few times. Likely a read error: the CDR3 ends without its conserved phenylalanine or tryptophan. The V call is TRBV12-3 or TRBV12-4, the J call TRBJ1-3; D ambiguous. V lost 2 bases, J lost 2 bases, and 10 bases lay in between. The CDR3 length is 15 residues. This chain's CDR3 is CASSLFSGAGNTIYS. DNA of the CDR3: TGTGCCAGCAGTTTATTTTCCGGGGCTGGAAACACCATATATTCT.

The gene calls are TRBV4-3 and TRBJ1-1; D is ambiguous. The CDR3 extends over 13 amino acids. Germline V gives CDR1 LGHNA, CDR2 YSLEER. V lost 0 bases and J lost 4, with 6 bases in between. The chain's CDR3 is CASSQDRSTEAFF. The CDR3 bases are TGCGCCAGCAGCCAAGACAGGAGCACTGAAGCTTTCTTT.

This clonotype was recorded a few times. V usage is TRBV7-2 and J usage is TRBJ1-1; D is perhaps TRBD1 (5 bases). The ends were cut back, 5 bases at V and 4 bases at J, with 20 bases in the middle. The CDR3 loop spans 16 amino acids. The germline V gene has CDR1 SGHTA and CDR2 FQGNSA. The CDR3 DNA is TGTGCCAGCAGCCAAGCCCCGGGACCGGCGAGCACTGAAGCTTTCTTT. Protein sequence: CASSQAPGPASTEAFF.

The V and J genes are TRBV19 and TRBJ1-5; TRBD1 agrees at 9 bases. CDR1 is LNHDA, CDR2 SQIVND, per germline (reference sequence). The CDR3 loop spans 15 amino acids. V shed 6 bases, J shed 6 bases, and the junction held 9 bases outside the gene matches. The CDR3 DNA is TGTGCCAGTAGACCTGATCGGACAGGGGTTCAGCCCCAGCATTTT. Its protein is CASRPDRTGVQPQHF.

As for this clonotype: A far larger clone lies a single base away; this is likely a read error. This chain links TRBV2 with TRBJ2-5; 10 bases line up with TRBD2. Matching the DNA end better, TRBJ2-1 makes the J call doubtful. The CDR3 sequence is 13 residues long. Germline V gives CDR1 SNHLY, CDR2 FYNNEI. Here the CDR3 reads CASRLAGCNEQFF. Written as DNA, the CDR3 is TGTGCCAGCAGACTAGCGGGGTGCAATGAGCAGTTCTTC.

The table lists this clonotype with a few counts. The chain carries TRBV5-1 and TRBJ2-7; possibly TRBD1 for D (5 bases). Trimming removed 0 bases from V and 9 bases from J, with 19 bases in between. In germline, CDR1 is SGHRS, CDR2 YFSETQ. The CDR3 contains 15 residues. CDR3 in amino acids: CASSLEVQGKTGQYF. The CDR3 region has the DNA TGCGCCAGCAGCTTGGAAGTCCAGGGAAAAACAGGGCAGTACTTC.

This clonotype has ten or more counts. J is TRBJ1-5 and V is TRBV12-3 or TRBV12-4, with unresolved D. This CDR3 is built from 15 residues. Deletions cut 1 base from V and 0 bases from J, with 7 bases between. CDR3 in DNA: TGTGCCAGCAGTTTAGGCGGGCATAGCAATCAGCCCCAGCATTTT. This gives the protein CASSLGGHSNQPQHF.